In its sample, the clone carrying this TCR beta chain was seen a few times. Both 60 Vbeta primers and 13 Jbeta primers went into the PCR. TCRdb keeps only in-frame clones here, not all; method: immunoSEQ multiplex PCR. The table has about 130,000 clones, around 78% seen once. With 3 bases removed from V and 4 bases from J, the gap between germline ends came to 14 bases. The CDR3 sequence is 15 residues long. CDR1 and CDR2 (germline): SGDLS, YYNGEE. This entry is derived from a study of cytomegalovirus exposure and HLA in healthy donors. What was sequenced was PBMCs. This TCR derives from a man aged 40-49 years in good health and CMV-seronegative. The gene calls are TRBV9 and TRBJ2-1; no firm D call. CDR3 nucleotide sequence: TGTGCCAGCAGCGCTGACGGAAGCGAATACAATGAGCAGTTCTTC. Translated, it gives CASSADGSEYNEQFF.